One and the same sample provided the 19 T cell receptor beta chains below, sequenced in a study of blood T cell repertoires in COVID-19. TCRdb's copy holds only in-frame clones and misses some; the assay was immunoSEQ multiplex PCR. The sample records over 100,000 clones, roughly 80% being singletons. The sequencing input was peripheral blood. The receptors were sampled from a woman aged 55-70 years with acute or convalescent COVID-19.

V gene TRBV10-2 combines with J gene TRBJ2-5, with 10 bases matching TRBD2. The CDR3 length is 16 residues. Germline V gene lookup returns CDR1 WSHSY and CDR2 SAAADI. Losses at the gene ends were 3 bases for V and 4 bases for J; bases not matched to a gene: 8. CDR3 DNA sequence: TGCGCCAGCAGTGATCCCTTTAGCGGGAGGAGAGAGACCCAGTACTTC. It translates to CASSDPFSGRRETQYF.

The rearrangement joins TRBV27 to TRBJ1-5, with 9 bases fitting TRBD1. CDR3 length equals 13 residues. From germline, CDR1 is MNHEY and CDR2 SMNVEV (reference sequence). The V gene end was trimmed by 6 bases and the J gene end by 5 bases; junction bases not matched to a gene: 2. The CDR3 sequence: CASRRTGDQPQHF. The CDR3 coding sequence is TGTGCCAGCAGAAGGACAGGGGATCAGCCCCAGCATTTT.

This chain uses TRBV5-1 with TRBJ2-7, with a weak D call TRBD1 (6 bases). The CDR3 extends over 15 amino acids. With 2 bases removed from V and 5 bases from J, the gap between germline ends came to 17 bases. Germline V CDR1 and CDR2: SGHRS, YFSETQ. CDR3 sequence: CASSLFFVGANEQYF. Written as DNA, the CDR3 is TGCGCCAGCAGCTTATTTTTCGTGGGGGCCAACGAGCAGTACTTC.

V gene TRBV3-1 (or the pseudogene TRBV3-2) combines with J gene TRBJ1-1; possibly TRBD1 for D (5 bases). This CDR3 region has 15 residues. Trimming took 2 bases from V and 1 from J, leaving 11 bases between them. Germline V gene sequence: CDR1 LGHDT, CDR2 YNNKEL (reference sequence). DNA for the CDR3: TGTGCCAGCAGCCAACCTGGACAATGGAACACTGAAGCTTTCTTT. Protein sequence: CASSQPGQWNTEAFF.

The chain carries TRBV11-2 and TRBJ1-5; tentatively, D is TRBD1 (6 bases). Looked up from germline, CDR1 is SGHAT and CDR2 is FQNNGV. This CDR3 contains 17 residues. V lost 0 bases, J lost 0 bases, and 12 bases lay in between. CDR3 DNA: TGTGCCAGCAGCTTAGACGGTCAGGGGTATAGCAATCAGCCCCAGCATTTT. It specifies CASSLDGQGYSNQPQHF.

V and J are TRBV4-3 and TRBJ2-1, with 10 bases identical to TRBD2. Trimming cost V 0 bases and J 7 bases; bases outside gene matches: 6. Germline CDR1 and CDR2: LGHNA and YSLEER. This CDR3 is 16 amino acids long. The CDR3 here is CASSQEGLAGVNEQFF. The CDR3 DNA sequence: TGCGCCAGCAGCCAAGAGGGGCTAGCGGGAGTAAATGAGCAGTTCTTC.

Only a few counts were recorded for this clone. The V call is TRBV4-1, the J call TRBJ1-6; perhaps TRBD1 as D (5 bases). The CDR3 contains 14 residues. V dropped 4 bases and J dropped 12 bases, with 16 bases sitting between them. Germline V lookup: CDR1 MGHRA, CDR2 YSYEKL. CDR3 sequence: CASSPQTGSLPLHF. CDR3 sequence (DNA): TGCGCCAGCAGCCCGCAAACAGGATCGTTACCCCTCCACTTT.

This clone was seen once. In DNA, the CDR3 is TGCGCCAGCAGCTTGGCACTAGCGGGGGAGGGAGAGCAGTTCTTC. This codes for CASSLALAGEGEQFF. The V call is TRBV5-1, the J call TRBJ2-1; TRBD2 aligns across 11 bases. CDR3 size: 15 residues. The germline V gene encodes CDR1 SGHRS and CDR2 YFSETQ. Unmatched junction bases numbered 6, after V lost 0 bases and J lost 10 bases.

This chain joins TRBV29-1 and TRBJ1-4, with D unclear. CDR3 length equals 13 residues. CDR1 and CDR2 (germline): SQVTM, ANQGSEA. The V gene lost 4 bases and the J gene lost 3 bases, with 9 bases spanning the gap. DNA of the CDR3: TGCAGCGTTGTCACCGGGTCTAATGAAAAACTGTTTTTT. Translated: CSVVTGSNEKLFF.

CDR3 DNA sequence: TGTGCCAGCAGCTTAGCGCTAGGGGAGCTGTTTTTT. Amino acids: CASSLALGELFF. The chain employs TRBV7-9 and TRBJ2-2; D not resolved. V gave up 0 bases and J gave up 8 bases, with 4 bases separating them. The V gene's germline CDR1 is SEHNR and CDR2 FQNEAQ (reference sequence). This CDR3 has 12 amino acids. Filled out from reference TRBV7-9 and TRBJ2-2, the complete variable domain reads DTGVSQNPRHKITKRGQNVTFRCDPISEHNRLYWYRQTLGQGPEFLTYFQNEAQLEKSRLLSDRFSAERPKGSFSTLEIQRTEQGDSAMYLCASSLALGELFFGEGSRLTVL.

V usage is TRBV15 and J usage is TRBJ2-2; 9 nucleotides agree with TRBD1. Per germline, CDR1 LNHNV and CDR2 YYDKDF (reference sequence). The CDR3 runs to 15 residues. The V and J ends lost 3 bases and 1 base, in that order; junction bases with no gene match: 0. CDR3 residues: CATSRGQGNTGELFF. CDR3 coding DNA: TGTGCCACCAGCAGGGGACAGGGGAACACCGGGGAGCTGTTTTTT.

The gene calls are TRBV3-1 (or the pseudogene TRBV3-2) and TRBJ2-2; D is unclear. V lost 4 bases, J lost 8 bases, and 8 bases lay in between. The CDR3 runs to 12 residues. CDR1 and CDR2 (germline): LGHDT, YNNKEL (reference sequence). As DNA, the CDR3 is TGTGCCAGCAGCCCGGCGGCAGGGGAGCTGTTTTTT. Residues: CASSPAAGELFF.

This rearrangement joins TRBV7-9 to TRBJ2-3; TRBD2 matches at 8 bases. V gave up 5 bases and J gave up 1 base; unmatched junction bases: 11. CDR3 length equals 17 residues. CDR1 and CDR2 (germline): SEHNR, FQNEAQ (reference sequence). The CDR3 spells CASSPTFNSGGTDTQYF. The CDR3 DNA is TGTGCCAGCAGCCCTACATTTAATAGCGGGGGCACAGATACGCAGTATTTT.

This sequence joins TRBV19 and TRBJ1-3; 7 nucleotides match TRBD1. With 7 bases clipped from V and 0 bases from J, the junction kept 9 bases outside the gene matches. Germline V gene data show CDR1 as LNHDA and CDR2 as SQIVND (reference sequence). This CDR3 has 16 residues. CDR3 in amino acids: CASTPGGLFSGNTIYF. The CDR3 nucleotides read TGTGCCAGTACCCCAGGGGGGCTCTTCTCTGGAAACACCATATATTTT. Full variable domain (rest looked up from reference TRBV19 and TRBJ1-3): DGGITQSPKYLFRKEGQNVTLSCEQNLNHDAMYWYRQDPGQGLRLIYYSQIVNDFQKGDIAEGYSVSREKKESFPLTVTSAQKNPTAFYLCASTPGGLFSGNTIYFGEGSWLTVV.

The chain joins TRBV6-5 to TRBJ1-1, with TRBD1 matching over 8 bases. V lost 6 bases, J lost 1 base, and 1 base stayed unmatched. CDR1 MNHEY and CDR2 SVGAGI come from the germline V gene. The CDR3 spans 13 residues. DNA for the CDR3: TGTGCCAGCAGACAGGGGGAGAACACTGAAGCTTTCTTT. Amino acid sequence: CASRQGENTEAFF.

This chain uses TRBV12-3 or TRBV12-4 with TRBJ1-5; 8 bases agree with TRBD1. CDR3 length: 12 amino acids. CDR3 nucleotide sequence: TGTGCAATCGGACAGGGAAGTCAGCCCCAGCATTTT. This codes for CAIGQGSQPQHF.

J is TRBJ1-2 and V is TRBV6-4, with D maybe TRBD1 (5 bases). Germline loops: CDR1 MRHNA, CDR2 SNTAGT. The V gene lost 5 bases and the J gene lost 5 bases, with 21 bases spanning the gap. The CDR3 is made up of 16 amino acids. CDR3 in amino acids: CASSRGAGQPIYGYTF. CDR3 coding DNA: TGTGCCAGCAGTCGGGGAGCGGGGCAGCCGATATATGGCTACACCTTC.

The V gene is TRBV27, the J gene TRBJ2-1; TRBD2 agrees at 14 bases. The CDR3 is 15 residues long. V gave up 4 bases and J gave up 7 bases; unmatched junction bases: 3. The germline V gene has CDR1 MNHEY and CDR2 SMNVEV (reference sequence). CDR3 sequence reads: CASSWTSGRSNEQFF. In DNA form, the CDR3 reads TGTGCCAGCAGTTGGACTAGCGGGAGGAGTAATGAGCAGTTCTTC.

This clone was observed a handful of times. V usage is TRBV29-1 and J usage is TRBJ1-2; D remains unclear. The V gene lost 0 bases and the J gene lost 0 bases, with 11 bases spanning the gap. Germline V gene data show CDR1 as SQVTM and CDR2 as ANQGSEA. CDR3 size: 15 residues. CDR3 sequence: CSVEDPGRANYGYTF. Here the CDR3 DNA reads TGCAGCGTTGAAGATCCGGGAAGAGCTAACTATGGCTACACCTTC.